Detailed here is one TCR beta chain. This clone's antigen is unknown. No much larger clone is present one base from it, and per-base qualities are unavailable. CD8 naive samples were CD45RO-negative cells positively selected for CCR7, giving a CD45RA+CCR7+ population that excluded TemRA cells. The donors were healthy, HIV-negative adults with no recently reported acute infections or vaccinations. All donors were Caucasian adults living in Nashville, Tennessee, USA. Blood was obtained by leukapheresis, after which PBMCs were separated by Ficoll-Histopaque density gradient centrifugation and cryopreserved in liquid nitrogen vapor phase. Analytical flow cytometry was used to check the purity and quantity of every magnetically sorted T cell population. Genomic DNA was isolated from each sorted fraction and quantified by UV absorbance on a Nanodrop 2000c. The CDR3 measures 14 amino acids from cysteine to phenylalanine. The retained sequence is limited to the CDR3, 42 bases, with the frame set at the first base. V loses 1 base, J loses 3 bases, and the germline ends lie 10 bases apart. The germline V gene sets CDR1 to MGHRA and CDR2 to YSYEKL.

This sample is drawn from a study of shared clonotypes between healthy human individuals (dated by TCRdb to 2020 to 2022). Regarding the research as a whole: The cohort included three men and a couple of women between 18 and 49 years of age. Per donor, three plates each were used for CD4 naive and CD4 memory, two for CD8 naive, and one for CD8 memory. Blood TCR repertoires of about five healthy adults were deeply sequenced to estimate repertoire size and the extent of clonotype sharing between individuals. Libraries were prepared and TCR repertoires were sequenced by different laboratories using diverse techniques, in order to increase sequencing depth and limit assay-specific biases. Per donor, leukapheresis produced somewhere between about 0.8 and 9 billion PBMCs.

Overall study outcomes, separate from this receptor: About 5% of naive CD4, 3.5% of naive CD8, roughly 2.4% of memory CD4, and roughly 0.4% of memory CD8 clonotypes were shared across several donors. The small number of donors limited the genetic and exposure-history diversity represented. Even with the large sequencing depth, rarefaction of the sorted-subset datasets indicated that sequencing was incomplete. Clonotypes shared by all four sorted-subset donors showed higher generation probabilities than non-shared clonotypes. Sampling was restricted to blood, and TCR repertoires in tissue are likely to differ from TCR repertoires in blood. Based on pairwise subsampling, the degree of clonotype sharing among donors was expected to be affected by sequencing depth. Naive subsets generally had larger estimated clonotype richness than memory subsets did.

Using the deep immunoSEQ assay, TCR CDR3 regions were amplified from genomic DNA by multiplex PCR. For each cell subset, the extracted genomic DNA was distributed evenly across all wells of several immunoSEQ 96-well plates, and each plate served as one replicate. For sorted subsets, each replicate PCR was loaded with roughly 0.2 ug genomic DNA, equivalent to 30,000 to 35,000 T cell genomes. Purified libraries were quantified with a Qubit 3.0 fluorometer, sized on a Bioanalyzer 2100, and re-quantified with the KAPA Library Quantification kit. Every immunoSEQ 96-well plate was sequenced on a dedicated single-read 150-cycle Illumina NextSeq 550 flow cell. Concerning the study's data processing: The immunoSEQ output contained only junctional sequences without quality scores, so filtering could not match that applied to full-length reads. To assign V/J genes and CDR3, sequences were annotated against IMGT germline references using PyIR, a Python wrapper for IgBLAST v1.9. Reads were removed for weak V/J assignments (E-value above 1e-6), missing CDR3, stop codons, out-of-frame junctions, or ambiguous translated residues. V3J clonotypes were defined as sequences sharing the same inferred V gene, J gene, and CDR3 amino acid sequence. The percentage overlap between two repertoires was calculated by dividing the number of shared unique clonotypes by the size of the smaller repertoire. Richness of each repertoire was evaluated using RTK rarefaction, the Chao1 estimator, and Recon v2.1 estimates of unobserved clonotypes. Generation probabilities for all TCRbeta clonotypes obtained by the gDNA method from a few donors were computed using OLGA. TCRdb obtained this table from immuneACCESS and retained in-frame rearrangements with V and J assigned. These tables miss some clones; where compared with another copy, unresolved V genes account for less than half of the shortfall, and the remainder is unexplained. The DNA was the basis for D and trimming; V, J and clone size are from that table. Here the sample has hundreds of thousands of clones; roughly 96% occur a single time. The ten largest clones add up to roughly 0.1% of the sample.

The origin of this receptor is a woman aged 30 to 39 in good health. The sample comprised naive CD8+ T cells sorted from blood. According to the study, the label for this sample's cell subset or site signals: CD45RA+CCR7+. This chain is built from TRBV4-1 and TRBJ2-7, with no D gene named confidently. The CDR3 is CASSQAAWGYEQYF. The DNA sequence follows: TGCGCCAGCAGCCAAGCAGCGTGGGGCTACGAGCAGTACTTC.